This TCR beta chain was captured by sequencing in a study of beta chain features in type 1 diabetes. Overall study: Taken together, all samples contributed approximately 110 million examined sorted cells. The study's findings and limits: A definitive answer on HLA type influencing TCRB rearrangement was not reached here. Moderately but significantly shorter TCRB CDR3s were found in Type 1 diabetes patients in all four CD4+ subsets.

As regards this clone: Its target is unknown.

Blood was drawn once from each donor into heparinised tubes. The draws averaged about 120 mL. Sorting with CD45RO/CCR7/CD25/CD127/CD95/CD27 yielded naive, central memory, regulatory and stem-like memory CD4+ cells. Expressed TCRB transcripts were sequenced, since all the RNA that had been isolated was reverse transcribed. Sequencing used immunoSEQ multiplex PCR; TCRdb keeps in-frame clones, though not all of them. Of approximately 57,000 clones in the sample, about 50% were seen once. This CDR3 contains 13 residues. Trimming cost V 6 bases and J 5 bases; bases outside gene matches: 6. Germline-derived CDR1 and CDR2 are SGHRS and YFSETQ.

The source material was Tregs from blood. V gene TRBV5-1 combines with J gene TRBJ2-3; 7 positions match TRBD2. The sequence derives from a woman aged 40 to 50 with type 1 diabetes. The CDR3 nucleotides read TGCGCCAGCAAGCCCGGGACTATAGATACGCAGTATTTT. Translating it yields CASKPGTIDTQYF.